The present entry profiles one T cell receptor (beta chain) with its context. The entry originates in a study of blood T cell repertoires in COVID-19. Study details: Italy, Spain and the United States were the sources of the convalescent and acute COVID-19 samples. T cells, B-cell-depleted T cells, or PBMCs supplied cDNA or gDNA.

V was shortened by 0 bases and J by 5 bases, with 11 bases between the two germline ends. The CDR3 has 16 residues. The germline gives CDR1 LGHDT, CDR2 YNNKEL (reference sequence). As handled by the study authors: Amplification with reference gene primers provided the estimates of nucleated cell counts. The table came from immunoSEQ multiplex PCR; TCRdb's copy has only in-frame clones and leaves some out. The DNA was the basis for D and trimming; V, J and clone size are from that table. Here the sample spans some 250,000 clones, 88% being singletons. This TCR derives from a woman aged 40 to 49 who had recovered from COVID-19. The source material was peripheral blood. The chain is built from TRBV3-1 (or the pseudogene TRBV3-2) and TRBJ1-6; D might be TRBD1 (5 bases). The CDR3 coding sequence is TGTGCCAGCAGCCAAGATGGGGCACACCATAATTCACCCCTCCACTTT. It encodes CASSQDGAHHNSPLHF.